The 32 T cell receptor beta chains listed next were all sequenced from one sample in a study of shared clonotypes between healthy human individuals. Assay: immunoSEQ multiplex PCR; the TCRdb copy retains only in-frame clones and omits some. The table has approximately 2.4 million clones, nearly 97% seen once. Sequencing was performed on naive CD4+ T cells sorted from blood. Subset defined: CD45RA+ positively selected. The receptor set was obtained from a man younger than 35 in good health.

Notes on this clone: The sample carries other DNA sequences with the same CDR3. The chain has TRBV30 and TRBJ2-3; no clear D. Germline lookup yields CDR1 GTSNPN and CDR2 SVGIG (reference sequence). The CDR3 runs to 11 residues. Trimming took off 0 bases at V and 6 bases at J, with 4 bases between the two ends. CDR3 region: CAWSVPDTQYF. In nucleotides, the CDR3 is TGTGCCTGGAGTGTACCTGATACGCAGTATTTT.

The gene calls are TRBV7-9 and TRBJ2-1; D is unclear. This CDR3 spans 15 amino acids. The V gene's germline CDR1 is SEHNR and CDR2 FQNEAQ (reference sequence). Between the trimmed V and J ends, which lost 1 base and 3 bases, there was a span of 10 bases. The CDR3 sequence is CASSLGQSIYNEQFF. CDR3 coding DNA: TGTGCCAGCAGCTTAGGTCAGAGTATCTACAATGAGCAGTTCTTC.

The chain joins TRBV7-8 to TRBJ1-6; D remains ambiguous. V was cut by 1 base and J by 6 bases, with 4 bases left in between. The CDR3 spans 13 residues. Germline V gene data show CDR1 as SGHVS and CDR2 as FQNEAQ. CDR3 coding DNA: TGTGCCAGCAGCTTAGAGGGTAATTCACCCCTCCACTTT. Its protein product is CASSLEGNSPLHF. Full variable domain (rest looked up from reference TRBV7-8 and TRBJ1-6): GAGVSQSPRYKVAKRGQDVALRCDPISGHVSLFWYQQALGQGPEFLTYFQNEAQLDKSGLPSDRFFAERPEGSVSTLKIQRTQQEDSAVYLCASSLEGNSPLHFGNGTRLTVT.

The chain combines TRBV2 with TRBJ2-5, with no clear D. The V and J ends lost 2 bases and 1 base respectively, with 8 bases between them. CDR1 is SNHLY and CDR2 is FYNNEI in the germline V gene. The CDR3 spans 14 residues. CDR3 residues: CASSELTTQETQYF. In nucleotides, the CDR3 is TGTGCCAGCAGTGAACTTACTACCCAAGAGACCCAGTACTTC.

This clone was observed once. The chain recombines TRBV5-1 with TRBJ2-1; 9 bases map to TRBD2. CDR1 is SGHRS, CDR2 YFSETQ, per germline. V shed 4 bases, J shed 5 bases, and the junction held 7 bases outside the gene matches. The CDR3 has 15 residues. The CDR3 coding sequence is TGCGCCAGCAGCATCGGACTAGCGTCTAACAATGAGCAGTTCTTC. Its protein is CASSIGLASNNEQFF.

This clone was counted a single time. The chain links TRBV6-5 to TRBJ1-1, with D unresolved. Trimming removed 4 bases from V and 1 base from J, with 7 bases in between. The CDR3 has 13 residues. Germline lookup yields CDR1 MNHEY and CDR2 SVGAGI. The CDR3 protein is CASSFHKNTEAFF. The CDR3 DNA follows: TGTGCCAGCAGTTTCCACAAGAACACTGAAGCTTTCTTT.

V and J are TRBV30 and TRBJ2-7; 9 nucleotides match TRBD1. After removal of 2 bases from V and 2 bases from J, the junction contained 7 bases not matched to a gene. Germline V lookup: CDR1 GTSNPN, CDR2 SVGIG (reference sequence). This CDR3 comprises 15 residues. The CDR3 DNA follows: TGTGCCTGGAGTCCCGGGACAGGGAATCCCTACGAGCAGTACTTC. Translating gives CAWSPGTGNPYEQYF.

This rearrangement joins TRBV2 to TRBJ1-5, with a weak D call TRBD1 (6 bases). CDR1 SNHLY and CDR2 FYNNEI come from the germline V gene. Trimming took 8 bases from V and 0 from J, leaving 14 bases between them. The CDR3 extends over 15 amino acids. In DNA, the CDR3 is TGTGCCAGCGGGGAACAGGGAATTAGCAATCAGCCCCAGCATTTT. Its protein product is CASGEQGISNQPQHF.

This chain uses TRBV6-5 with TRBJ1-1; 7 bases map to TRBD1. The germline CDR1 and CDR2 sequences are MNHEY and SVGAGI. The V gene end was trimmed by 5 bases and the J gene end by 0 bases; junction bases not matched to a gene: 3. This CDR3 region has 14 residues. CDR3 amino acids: CASSRGQMNTEAFF. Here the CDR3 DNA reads TGTGCCAGCAGTAGGGGACAGATGAACACTGAAGCTTTCTTT.

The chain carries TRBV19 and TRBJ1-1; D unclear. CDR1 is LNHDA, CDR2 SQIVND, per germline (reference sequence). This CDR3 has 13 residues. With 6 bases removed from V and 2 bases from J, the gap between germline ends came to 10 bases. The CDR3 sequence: CASSPYANTEAFF. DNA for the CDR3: TGTGCCAGTAGCCCTTATGCCAACACTGAAGCTTTCTTT.

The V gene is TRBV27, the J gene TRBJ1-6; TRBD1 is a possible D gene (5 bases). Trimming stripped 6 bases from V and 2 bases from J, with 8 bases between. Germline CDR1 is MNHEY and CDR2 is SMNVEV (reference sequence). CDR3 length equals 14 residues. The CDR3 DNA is TGTGCCAGCAGCCAGGGAACCTATAATTCACCCCTCCACTTT. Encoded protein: CASSQGTYNSPLHF.

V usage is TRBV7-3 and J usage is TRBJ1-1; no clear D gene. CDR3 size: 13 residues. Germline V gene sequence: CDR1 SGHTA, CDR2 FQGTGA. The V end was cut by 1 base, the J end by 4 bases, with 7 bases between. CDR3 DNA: TGTGCCAGCAGCTTAAATTGGGGCACTGAAGCTTTCTTT. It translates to CASSLNWGTEAFF.

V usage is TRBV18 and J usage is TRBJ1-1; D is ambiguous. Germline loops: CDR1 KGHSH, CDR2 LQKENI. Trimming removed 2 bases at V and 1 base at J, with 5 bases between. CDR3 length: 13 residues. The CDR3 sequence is CASSPMENTEAFF. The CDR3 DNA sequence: TGTGCCAGCTCACCAATGGAGAACACTGAAGCTTTCTTT.

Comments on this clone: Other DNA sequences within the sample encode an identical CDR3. DNA for the CDR3: TGTGCCTGGAGTCGGCAGAACACTGAAGCTTTCTTT. The encoded protein is CAWSRQNTEAFF. The genes are TRBV30 and TRBJ1-1; D remains unclear. Germline-derived CDR1 and CDR2 are GTSNPN and SVGIG (reference sequence). V lost 2 bases and J 1 base, leaving 5 bases between the germline ends. The CDR3 spans 12 residues.

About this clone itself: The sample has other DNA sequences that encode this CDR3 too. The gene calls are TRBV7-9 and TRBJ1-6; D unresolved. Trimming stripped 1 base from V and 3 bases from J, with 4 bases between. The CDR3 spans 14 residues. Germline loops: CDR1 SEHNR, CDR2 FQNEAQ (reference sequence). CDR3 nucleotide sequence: TGTGCCAGCAGCTTAGTGGGCTATAATTCACCCCTCCACTTT. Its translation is CASSLVGYNSPLHF.

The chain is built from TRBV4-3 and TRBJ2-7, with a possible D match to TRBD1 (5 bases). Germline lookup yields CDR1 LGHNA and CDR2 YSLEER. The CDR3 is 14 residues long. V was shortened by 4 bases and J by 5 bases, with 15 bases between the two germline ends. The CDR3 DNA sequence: TGCGCCAGCAGCCCCCACAGGTTAGTCGACGAGCAGTACTTC. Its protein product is CASSPHRLVDEQYF.

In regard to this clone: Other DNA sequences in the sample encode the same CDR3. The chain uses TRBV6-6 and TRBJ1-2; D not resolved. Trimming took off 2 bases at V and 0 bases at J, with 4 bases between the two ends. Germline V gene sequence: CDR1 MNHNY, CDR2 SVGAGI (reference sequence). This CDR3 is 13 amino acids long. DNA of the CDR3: TGTGCCAGCAGTTACGGGGCTAACTATGGCTACACCTTC. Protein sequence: CASSYGANYGYTF.

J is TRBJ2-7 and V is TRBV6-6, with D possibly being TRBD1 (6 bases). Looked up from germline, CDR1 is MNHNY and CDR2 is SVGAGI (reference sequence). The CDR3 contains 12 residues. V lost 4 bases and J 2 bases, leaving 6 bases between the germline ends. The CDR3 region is CASSWDTYEQYF. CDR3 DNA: TGTGCCAGCAGTTGGGACACCTACGAGCAGTACTTC.

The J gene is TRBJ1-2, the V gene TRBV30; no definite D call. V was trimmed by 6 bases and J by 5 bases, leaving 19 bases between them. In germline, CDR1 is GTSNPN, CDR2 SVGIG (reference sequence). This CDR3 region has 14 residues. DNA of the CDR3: TGTGCCTGCTCTCGACAAATCGGAGTTTATGGCTACACCTTC. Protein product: CACSRQIGVYGYTF. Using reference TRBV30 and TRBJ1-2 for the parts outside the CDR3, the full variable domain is SQTIHQWPATLVQPVGSPLSLECTVEGTSNPNLYWYRQAAGRGLQLLFYSVGIGQISSEVPQNLSASRPQDRQFILSSKKLLLSDSGFYLCACSRQIGVYGYTFGSGTRLTVV.

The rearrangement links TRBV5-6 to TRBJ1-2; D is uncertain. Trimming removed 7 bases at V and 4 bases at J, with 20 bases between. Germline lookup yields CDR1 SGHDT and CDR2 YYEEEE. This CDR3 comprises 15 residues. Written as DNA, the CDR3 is TGTGCCAGCGATAGAAAAGCTTGGTACAGCTATGGCTACACCTTC. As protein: CASDRKAWYSYGYTF.

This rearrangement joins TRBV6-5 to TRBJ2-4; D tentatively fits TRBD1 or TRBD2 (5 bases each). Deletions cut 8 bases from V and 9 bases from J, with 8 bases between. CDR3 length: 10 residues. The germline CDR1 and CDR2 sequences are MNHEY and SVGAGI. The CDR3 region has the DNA TGTGCCAGCGGGGGTTTCATTCAGTACTTC. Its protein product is CASGGFIQYF.

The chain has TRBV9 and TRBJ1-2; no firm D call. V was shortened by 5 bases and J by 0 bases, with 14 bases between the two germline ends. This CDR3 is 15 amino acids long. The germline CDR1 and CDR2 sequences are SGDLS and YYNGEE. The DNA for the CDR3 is TGTGCCAGCAGTCCAGAAGCGGGAGCTAACTATGGCTACACCTTC. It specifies CASSPEAGANYGYTF. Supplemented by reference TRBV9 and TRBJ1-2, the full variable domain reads DSGVTQTPKHLITATGQRVTLRCSPRSGDLSVYWYQQSLDQGLQFLIQYYNGEERAKGNILERFSAQQFPDLHSELNLSSLELGDSALYFCASSPEAGANYGYTFGSGTRLTVV.

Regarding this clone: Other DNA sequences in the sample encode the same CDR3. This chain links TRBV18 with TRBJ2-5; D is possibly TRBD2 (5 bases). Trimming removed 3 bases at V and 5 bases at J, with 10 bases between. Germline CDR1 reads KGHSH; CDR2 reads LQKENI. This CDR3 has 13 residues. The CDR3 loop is CASSPGVGETQYF. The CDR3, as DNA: TGTGCCAGCTCACCGGGAGTGGGGGAGACCCAGTACTTC.

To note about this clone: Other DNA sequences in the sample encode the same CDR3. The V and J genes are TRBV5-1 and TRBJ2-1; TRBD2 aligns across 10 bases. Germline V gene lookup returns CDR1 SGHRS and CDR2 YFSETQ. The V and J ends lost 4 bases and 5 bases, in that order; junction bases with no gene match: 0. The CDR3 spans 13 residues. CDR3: CASSLAGDNEQFF. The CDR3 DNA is TGCGCCAGCAGCCTAGCGGGGGACAATGAGCAGTTCTTC.

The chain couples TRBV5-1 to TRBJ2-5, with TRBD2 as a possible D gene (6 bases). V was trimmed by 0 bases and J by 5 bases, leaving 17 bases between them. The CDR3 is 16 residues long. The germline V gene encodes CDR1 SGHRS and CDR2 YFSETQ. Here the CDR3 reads CASSLARELTTETQYF. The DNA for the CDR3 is TGCGCCAGCAGCTTGGCCCGGGAGCTTACTACGGAGACCCAGTACTTC.

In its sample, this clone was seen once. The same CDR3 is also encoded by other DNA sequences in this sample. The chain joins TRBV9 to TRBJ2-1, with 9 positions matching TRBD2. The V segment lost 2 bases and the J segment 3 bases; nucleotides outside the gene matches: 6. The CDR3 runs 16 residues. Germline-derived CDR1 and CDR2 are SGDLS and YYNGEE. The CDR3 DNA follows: TGTGCCAGCAGCGTGATGACTAGCGGAATCTACAATGAGCAGTTCTTC. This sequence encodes CASSVMTSGIYNEQFF.

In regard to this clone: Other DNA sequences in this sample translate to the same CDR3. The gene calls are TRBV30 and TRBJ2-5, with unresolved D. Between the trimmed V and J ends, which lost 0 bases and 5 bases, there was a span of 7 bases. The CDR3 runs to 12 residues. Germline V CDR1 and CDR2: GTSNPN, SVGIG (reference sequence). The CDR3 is CAWSVRVETQYF. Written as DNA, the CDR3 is TGTGCCTGGAGTGTAAGGGTTGAGACCCAGTACTTC.

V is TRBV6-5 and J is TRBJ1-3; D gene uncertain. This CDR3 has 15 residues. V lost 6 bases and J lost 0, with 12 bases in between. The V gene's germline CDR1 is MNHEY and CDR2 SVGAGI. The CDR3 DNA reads TGTGCCAGCAGGAGGAGACACAACTCTGGAAACACCATATATTTT. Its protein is CASRRRHNSGNTIYF.

The CDR3, as DNA: TGTGCCAGCAGTGGCCAAGGGGGAGTCTATGGCTACACCTTC. Translating it yields CASSGQGGVYGYTF. The V and J genes are TRBV2 and TRBJ1-2; D perhaps matches TRBD1 (6 bases). The germline gives CDR1 SNHLY, CDR2 FYNNEI. The ends were cut back, 4 bases at V and 4 bases at J, with 13 bases in the middle. The CDR3 totals 14 residues.

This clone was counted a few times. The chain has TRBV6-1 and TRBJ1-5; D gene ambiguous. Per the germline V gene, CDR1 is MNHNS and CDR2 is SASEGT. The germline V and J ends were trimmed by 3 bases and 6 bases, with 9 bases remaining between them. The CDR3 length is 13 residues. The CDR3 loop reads CASSDLEGQPQHF. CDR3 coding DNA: TGTGCCAGCAGTGACTTGGAGGGTCAGCCCCAGCATTTT.

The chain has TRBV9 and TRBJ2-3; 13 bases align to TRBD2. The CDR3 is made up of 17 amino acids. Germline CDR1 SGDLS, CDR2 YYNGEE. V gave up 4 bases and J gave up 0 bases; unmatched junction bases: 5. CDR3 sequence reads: CASSPGTSGASTDTQYF. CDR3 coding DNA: TGTGCCAGCAGCCCAGGGACTAGCGGGGCTAGCACAGATACGCAGTATTTT.

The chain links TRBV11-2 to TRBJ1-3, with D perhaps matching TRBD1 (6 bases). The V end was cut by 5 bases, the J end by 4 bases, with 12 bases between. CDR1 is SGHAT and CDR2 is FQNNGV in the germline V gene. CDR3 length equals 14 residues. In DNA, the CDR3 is TGTGCCAGCAGCGTACAGGGCGCCGGAAACACCATATATTTT. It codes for CASSVQGAGNTIYF.